These 12 T cell receptor beta chains originate from one sample sequenced in a study of shared clonotypes between healthy human individuals. The repertoire was sequenced with immunoSEQ multiplex PCR; TCRdb's copy has only in-frame clones and lacks some. The table shows roughly 2 million clones, with roughly 94% occurring only once. Sequences were obtained from naive CD4+ T cells sorted from blood. As for subset: CD45RA+ positively selected. The receptor source for this set is a man between 18 and 35 years old in good health.

The chain employs TRBV4-1 and TRBJ1-1; D not certain. This CDR3 is built from 17 residues. The V gene lost 3 bases and the J gene lost 1 base, with 18 bases spanning the gap. Germline V gene lookup returns CDR1 MGHRA and CDR2 YSYEKL. The CDR3 protein is CASSHEPTLVRNTEAFF. The CDR3 DNA follows: TGCGCCAGCAGCCACGAACCTACCTTGGTGAGGAACACTGAAGCTTTCTTT.

As for this clone: The identical CDR3 is also encoded by other nucleotide sequences in the sample. The chain combines TRBV30 with TRBJ2-6; D may be TRBD1 (5 bases). V was pared by 3 bases and J by 4 bases, with 7 bases between. The CDR3 has 13 amino acids. Germline V gene lookup returns CDR1 GTSNPN and CDR2 SVGIG (reference sequence). The CDR3 reads CAWRRTGANVLTF. The CDR3 DNA reads as TGTGCCTGGAGGCGGACAGGGGCCAACGTCCTGACTTTC. The full variable domain, in which reference TRBV30 and TRBJ2-6 provide the parts outside the CDR3, is SQTIHQWPATLVQPVGSPLSLECTVEGTSNPNLYWYRQAAGRGLQLLFYSVGIGQISSEVPQNLSASRPQDRQFILSSKKLLLSDSGFYLCAWRRTGANVLTFGAGSRLTVL.

Concerning this clone itself: The sample has other DNA sequences that encode this CDR3 too. The chain is built from TRBV5-4 and TRBJ2-1, with TRBD1 as a possible D gene (5 bases). The germline gives CDR1 SGHNT, CDR2 YYREEE (reference sequence). Deletions cut 4 bases from V and 0 bases from J, with 11 bases between. This CDR3 is 15 amino acids long. This CDR3 is CASSRQGSSYNEQFF. In DNA, the CDR3 is TGTGCCAGCAGCCGTCAGGGTAGCTCCTACAATGAGCAGTTCTTC.

The chain links TRBV28 to TRBJ1-5; 7 nucleotides line up with TRBD1. Germline V lookup: CDR1 MDHEN, CDR2 SYDVKM. Trimming took 4 bases from V and 1 from J; bases not matched to a gene: 7. CDR3 size: 16 residues. In DNA form, the CDR3 reads TGTGCCAGCAGTTCTAACCACAGGGGAAGCAATCAGCCCCAGCATTTT. Its translation is CASSSNHRGSNQPQHF. Full variable domain (rest looked up from reference TRBV28 and TRBJ1-5): DVKVTQSSRYLVKRTGEKVFLECVQDMDHENMFWYRQDPGLGLRLIYFSYDVKMKEKGDIPEGYSVSREKKERFSLILESASTNQTSMYLCASSSNHRGSNQPQHFGDGTRLSIL.

The gene calls are TRBV30 and TRBJ1-6; 9 nucleotides match TRBD1. The V and J ends lost 4 bases and 10 bases, in that order; junction bases with no gene match: 8. The CDR3 sequence is 14 residues long. Germline values: CDR1 GTSNPN, CDR2 SVGIG (reference sequence). The CDR3 region is CAWTGTGRGSPLHF. The CDR3 DNA reads as TGTGCCTGGACCGGGACAGGGAGGGGATCACCCCTCCACTTT.

As concerns this clone: The same CDR3 is also encoded by other DNA sequences in this sample. The rearrangement uses TRBV6-5 and TRBJ1-1, with 7 bases identical to TRBD1. Trimming took 0 bases from V and 5 from J; bases not matched to a gene: 3. Germline V gives CDR1 MNHEY, CDR2 SVGAGI. The CDR3 is 14 residues long. The CDR3 coding sequence is TGTGCCAGCAGTTACTCCGCAGGGGGAACTGAAGCTTTCTTT. This codes for CASSYSAGGTEAFF.

The chain combines TRBV19 with TRBJ1-4, with TRBD1 as a possible D gene (5 bases). This CDR3 region has 14 residues. The V end was cut by 6 bases, the J end by 5 bases, with 13 bases between. Looked up from germline, CDR1 is LNHDA and CDR2 is SQIVND (reference sequence). The CDR3 region is CASSRQSVNEKLFF. The CDR3, as DNA: TGTGCCAGTAGCAGACAGTCGGTAAATGAAAAACTGTTTTTT.

This clone was seen a few times. This chain joins TRBV6-5 and TRBJ2-7; TRBD1 matches at 8 bases. Germline values: CDR1 MNHEY, CDR2 SVGAGI. CDR3 size: 15 residues. V was pared by 5 bases and J by 6 bases, with 12 bases of the junction left unmatched. CDR3 protein: CASSPGQGRPREQYF. Here the CDR3 DNA reads TGTGCCAGCAGTCCTGGACAGGGACGACCGCGCGAGCAGTACTTC.

This rearrangement joins TRBV6-1 to TRBJ1-6; D is uncertain. CDR1 is MNHNS and CDR2 is SASEGT in the germline V gene. V dropped 0 bases and J dropped 4 bases, with 4 bases sitting between them. This CDR3 contains 14 residues. The CDR3 DNA follows: TGTGCCAGCAGTGAAGCATCTTATAATTCACCCCTCCACTTT. Protein: CASSEASYNSPLHF.

V gene TRBV6-1 combines with J gene TRBJ1-5, with D hard to call. CDR1 is MNHNS, CDR2 SASEGT, per germline. The CDR3 has 13 residues. Between the trimmed V and J ends, which lost 6 bases and 0 bases, there was a span of 6 bases. The CDR3 bases are TGTGCCAGCAGCCATTCTAGCAATCAGCCCCAGCATTTT. It specifies CASSHSSNQPQHF.

The V gene is TRBV20-1, the J gene TRBJ2-7; D call uncertain. V was cut by 2 bases and J by 7 bases, with 9 bases left in between. This CDR3 region has 11 residues. Germline CDR1 DFQATT, CDR2 SNEGSKA (reference sequence). The CDR3 DNA reads as TGCAGTGCTAGACTTCTTTGGGAGCAGTACTTC. The encoded protein is CSARLLWEQYF.

V is TRBV2 and J is TRBJ1-2; TRBD1 agrees at 9 bases. This CDR3 has 15 amino acids. Germline V gene lookup returns CDR1 SNHLY and CDR2 FYNNEI. Trimming cost V 6 bases and J 5 bases; bases outside gene matches: 10. CDR3 amino acids: CASRRDPGQGYGYTF. The CDR3 region has the DNA TGTGCCAGCAGGAGAGACCCCGGACAGGGGTATGGCTACACCTTC. Together with reference TRBV2 and TRBJ1-2, the CDR3 gives the full variable domain: EPEVTQTPSHQVTQMGQEVILRCVPISNHLYFYWYRQILGQKVEFLVSFYNNEISEKSEIFDDQFSVERPDGSNFTLKIRSTKLEDSAMYFCASRRDPGQGYGYTFGSGTRLTVV.